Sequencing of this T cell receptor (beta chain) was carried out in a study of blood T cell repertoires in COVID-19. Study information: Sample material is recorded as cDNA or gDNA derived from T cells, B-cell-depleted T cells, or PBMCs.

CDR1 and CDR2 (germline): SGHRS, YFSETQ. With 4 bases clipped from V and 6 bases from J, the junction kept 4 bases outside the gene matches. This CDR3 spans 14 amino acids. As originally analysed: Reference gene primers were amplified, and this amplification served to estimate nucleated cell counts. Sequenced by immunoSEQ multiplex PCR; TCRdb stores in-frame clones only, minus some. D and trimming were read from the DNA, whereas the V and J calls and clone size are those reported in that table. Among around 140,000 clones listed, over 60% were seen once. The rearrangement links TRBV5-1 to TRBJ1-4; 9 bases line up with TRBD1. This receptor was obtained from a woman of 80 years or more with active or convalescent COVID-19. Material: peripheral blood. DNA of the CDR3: TGCGCCAGCAGCCTGGACAGGGGTGATGAAAAACTGTTTTTT. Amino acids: CASSLDRGDEKLFF.